These 12 T cell receptor beta chains were sequenced from one sample in a study of T cells in Graves' hyperthyroidism and ophthalmopathy. RNA transcripts were the template for amplifying TCR beta CDR3 regions. An initial round of RT-PCR targeting the TCR CDR3 relied on the HTBI primer set. TCRdb re-called the multiplex PCR reads through MiXCR, storing one row per CDR3 protein. The sample includes 700,000 or so distinct CDR3 sequences, 13% to 15% of them seen just once. Material: blood. The receptors derive from a woman in her forties or fifties with Graves' ophthalmopathy.

The chain has TRBV10-3 and TRBJ2-5; 7 bases agree with TRBD2. The CDR3 consists of 13 residues. Per the germline V gene, CDR1 is ENHRY and CDR2 is SYGVKD. As DNA, the CDR3 is TGTGCTACCCTCGCTAGGGTACGGGAGGCCCAGTACTTC. This translates into CATLARVREAQYF.

This clonotype was observed at least ten times. The CDR3 nucleotides read TGTGCCAGCTCCCTTGTCGGGACAGGGGGCAAAGATACGCAGTATTTT. As protein: CASSLVGTGGKDTQYF. The rearrangement links TRBV18 to TRBJ2-3; 12 nucleotides match TRBD1. Per the germline V gene, CDR1 is KGHSH and CDR2 is LQKENI. J gave up 5 bases and V 6 bases, and 9 bases lay outside the gene matches. There are 16 residues in the CDR3.

This CDR3 is CASSYGSSGNTIYF. The CDR3 nucleotides are TGTGCCAGCAGTTACGGCAGCTCTGGAAACACCATATATTTT. J is TRBJ1-3 and V is TRBV6-5, with D unresolved. There are 14 residues in the CDR3. Germline CDR1 and CDR2: MNHEY and SVGAGI. V lost 2 bases and J 0 bases, leaving 5 bases between the germline ends.

This clonotype was seen at least ten times. The chain joins TRBV11-1 to TRBJ2-7; a weak D match, TRBD1 (5 bases). The CDR3 has 13 amino acids. The V and J ends lost 0 bases and 5 bases respectively, with 8 bases between them. From germline, CDR1 is SGHAT and CDR2 FQDESV (reference sequence). The CDR3 sequence: CASSLAAGNEQYF. CDR3 DNA sequence: TGTGCCAGCAGCTTAGCGGCAGGGAACGAGCAGTACTTC.

This clonotype was recorded at least ten times. The J gene is TRBJ2-5, the V gene TRBV20-1; possibly TRBD2 for D (5 bases). There are 11 residues in the CDR3. Germline CDR1 and CDR2: DFQATT and SNEGSKA (reference sequence). The CDR3 reads CTLLEKETQYF. CDR3 sequence (DNA): TGCACCTTACTAGAGAAAGAGACCCAGTACTTC.

This clonotype was detected many times. The chain employs TRBV20-1 and TRBJ2-1, with a tentative D call TRBD2 (6 bases). The CDR3 length is 15 residues. Trimming left V 1 base short and J 3 bases short, with 13 bases between. Germline V gives CDR1 DFQATT, CDR2 SNEGSKA (reference sequence). CDR3 nucleotides: TGCAGTGCTAGAGGGCTAGCGCAAAACTACAATGAGCAGTTCTTC. Translation gives CSARGLAQNYNEQFF.

This clonotype was recorded at least ten times. V is TRBV7-9 and J is TRBJ1-2; TRBD1 agrees at 9 bases. From germline, CDR1 is SEHNR and CDR2 FQNEAQ (reference sequence). V shed 8 bases and J 3 bases; nucleotides not matched to a gene: 7. This CDR3 contains 14 residues. In DNA, the CDR3 is TGTGCCAGCTCTTCGGGACAGGGAGACTATGGCTACACCTTC. It encodes CASSSGQGDYGYTF. The whole variable domain, remainder taken from reference TRBV7-9 and TRBJ1-2, is DTGVSQNPRHKITKRGQNVTFRCDPISEHNRLYWYRQTLGQGPEFLTYFQNEAQLEKSRLLSDRFSAERPKGSFSTLEIQRTEQGDSAMYLCASSSGQGDYGYTFGSGTRLTVV.

V is TRBV20-1 and J is TRBJ2-3, with TRBD2 matching over 11 bases. Unmatched junction bases numbered 5, after V lost 5 bases and J lost 1 base. This CDR3 spans 15 amino acids. Germline CDR1 and CDR2: DFQATT and SNEGSKA (reference sequence). The CDR3 DNA sequence: TGCAGTGCTCATCCACTAGCGGGAGGCACAGATACGCAGTATTTT. Residues: CSAHPLAGGTDTQYF.

The rearrangement joins TRBV4-3 to TRBJ2-1, with a tentative D call TRBD1 (6 bases). The germline V and J ends were trimmed by 3 bases and 8 bases, with 17 bases remaining between them. The CDR3 has 15 amino acids. Per germline, CDR1 LGHNA and CDR2 YSLEER. The CDR3 reads CASSQASHRVDEQFF. The CDR3, as DNA: TGCGCCAGCAGCCAGGCTTCCCACAGGGTGGATGAGCAGTTCTTC.

The chain combines TRBV6-5 with TRBJ2-7; 11 positions agree with TRBD2. Germline assignment: CDR1 MNHEY and CDR2 SVGAGI. This CDR3 has 16 amino acids. Losses at the gene ends were 3 bases for V and 4 bases for J; bases not matched to a gene: 8. The CDR3: CASSYSGLAGGYEQYF. In DNA form, the CDR3 reads TGTGCCAGCAGTTATTCCGGACTAGCGGGTGGTTACGAGCAGTACTTC.

This clonotype has at least ten counts. This sequence joins TRBV20-1 and TRBJ2-3; 7 bases fit TRBD1. V lost 5 bases, J lost 0 bases, and 8 bases stayed unmatched. This CDR3 comprises 15 residues. From germline, CDR1 is DFQATT and CDR2 SNEGSKA (reference sequence). CDR3 loop: CSAPGQASSTDTQYF. DNA of the CDR3: TGCAGTGCTCCAGGACAGGCCTCTAGCACAGATACGCAGTATTTT.

Many counts were recorded for this clonotype. This chain connects TRBV11-2 to TRBJ2-1; tentative D call: TRBD2 (7 bases). The CDR3 has 16 amino acids. The germline gives CDR1 SGHAT, CDR2 FQNNGV. V was clipped by 1 base and J by 9 bases, with 19 bases between them. The CDR3 sequence is CASSLVFSGGQGEQFF. CDR3 DNA: TGTGCCAGCAGCTTAGTATTCTCCGGGGGGCAGGGTGAGCAGTTCTTC.